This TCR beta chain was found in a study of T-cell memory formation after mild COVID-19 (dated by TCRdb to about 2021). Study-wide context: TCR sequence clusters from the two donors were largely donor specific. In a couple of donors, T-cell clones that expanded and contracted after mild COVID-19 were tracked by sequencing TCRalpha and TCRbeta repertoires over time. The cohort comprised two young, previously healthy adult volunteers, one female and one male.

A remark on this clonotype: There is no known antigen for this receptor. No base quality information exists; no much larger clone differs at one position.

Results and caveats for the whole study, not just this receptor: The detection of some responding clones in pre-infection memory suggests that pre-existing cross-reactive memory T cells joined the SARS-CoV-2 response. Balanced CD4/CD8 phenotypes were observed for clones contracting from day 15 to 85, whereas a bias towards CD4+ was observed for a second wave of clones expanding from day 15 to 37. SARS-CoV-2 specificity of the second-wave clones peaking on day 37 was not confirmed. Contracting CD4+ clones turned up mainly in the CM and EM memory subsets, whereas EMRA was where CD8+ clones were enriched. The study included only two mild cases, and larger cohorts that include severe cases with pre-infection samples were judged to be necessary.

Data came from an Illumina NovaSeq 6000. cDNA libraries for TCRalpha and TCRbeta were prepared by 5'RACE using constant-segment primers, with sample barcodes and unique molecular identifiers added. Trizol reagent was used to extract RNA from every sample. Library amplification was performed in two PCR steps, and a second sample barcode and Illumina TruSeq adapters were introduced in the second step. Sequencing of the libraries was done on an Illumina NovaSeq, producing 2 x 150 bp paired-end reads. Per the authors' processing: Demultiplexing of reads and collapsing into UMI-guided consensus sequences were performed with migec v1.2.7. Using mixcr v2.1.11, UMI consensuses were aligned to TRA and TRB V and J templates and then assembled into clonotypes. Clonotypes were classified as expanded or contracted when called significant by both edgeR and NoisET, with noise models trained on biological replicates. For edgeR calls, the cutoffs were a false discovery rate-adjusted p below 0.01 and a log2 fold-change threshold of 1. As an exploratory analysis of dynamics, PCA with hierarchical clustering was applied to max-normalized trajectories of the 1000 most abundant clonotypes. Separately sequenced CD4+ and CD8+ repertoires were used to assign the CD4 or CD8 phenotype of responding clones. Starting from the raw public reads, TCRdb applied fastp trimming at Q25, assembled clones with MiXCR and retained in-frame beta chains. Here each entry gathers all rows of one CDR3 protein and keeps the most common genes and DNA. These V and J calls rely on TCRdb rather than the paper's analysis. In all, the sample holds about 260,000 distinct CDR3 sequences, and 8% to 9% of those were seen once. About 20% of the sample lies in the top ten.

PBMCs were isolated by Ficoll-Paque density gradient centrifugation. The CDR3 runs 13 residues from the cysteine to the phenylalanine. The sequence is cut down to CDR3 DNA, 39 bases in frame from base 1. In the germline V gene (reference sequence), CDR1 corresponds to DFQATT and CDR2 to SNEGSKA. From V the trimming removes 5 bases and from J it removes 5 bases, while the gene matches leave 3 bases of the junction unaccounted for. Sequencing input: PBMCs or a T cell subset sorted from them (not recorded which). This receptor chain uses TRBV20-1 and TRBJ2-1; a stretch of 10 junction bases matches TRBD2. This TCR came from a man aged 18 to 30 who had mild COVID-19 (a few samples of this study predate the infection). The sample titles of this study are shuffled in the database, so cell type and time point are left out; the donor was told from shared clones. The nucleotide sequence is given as TGCAGTGCTGCAGCGGGGGGGAACAATGAGCAGTTCTTC. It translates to CSAAAGGNNEQFF.